The 5 T cell receptor beta chains below were found in one sample sequenced in a study of response to subunit inactivated influenza vaccine. TCRdb reprocessed the RT-PCR reads with MiXCR, giving one entry per CDR3 protein. The sample includes approximately 500,000 distinct CDR3 sequences, around a quarter of them seen just once. This sample was shared with a second study, whose subject was T cells expressing NK-cell markers. That study reports: UMIs accompanied the 5'RACE template switching by which TCR beta cDNA was made.

The starting material was CD4+ T cells sorted from PBMCs, obtained 11 to 12 days after vaccination. Receptor source: a man aged 50 to 60 who received an inactivated influenza vaccine.

V is TRBV7-6 and J is TRBJ1-1; the D gene is possibly TRBD1 (5 bases). Germline assignment: CDR1 SGHVS and CDR2 FNYEAQ. CDR3 size: 13 residues. Trimming cost V 8 bases and J 0 bases, with 10 bases left between them. The CDR3 coding sequence is TGTGCCAGCGGGGCCAGCATGAACACTGAAGCTTTCTTT. Its protein is CASGASMNTEAFF.

This clonotype was found a few times. The rearrangement uses TRBV5-1 and TRBJ1-6; TRBD1 matches at 9 bases. The germline V gene has CDR1 SGHRS and CDR2 YFSETQ. J was trimmed by 7 bases and V by 3 bases; bases with no gene match: 8. The CDR3 is 16 residues long. This CDR3 reads CASSSVGTGRNSPLHF. The CDR3 DNA is TGCGCCAGCAGCTCGGTAGGGACAGGGCGGAATTCACCCCTCCACTTT.

J is TRBJ2-2 and V is TRBV6-1, with 8 nucleotides matching TRBD1. V lost 5 bases and J lost 6; bases outside the gene matches: 8. The V gene's germline CDR1 is MNHNS and CDR2 SASEGT. The CDR3 loop spans 15 amino acids. CDR3 loop: CASSPDTGGPGELFF. The CDR3 coding sequence is TGTGCCAGCAGTCCTGACACAGGGGGACCCGGGGAGCTGTTTTTT.

The chain is built from TRBV5-1 and TRBJ1-4; TRBD1 might be the D (5 bases). The CDR3 has 15 amino acids. Between the trimmed V and J ends, which lost 2 bases and 2 bases, there was a span of 10 bases. Germline-derived CDR1 and CDR2 are SGHRS and YFSETQ. The CDR3 nucleotides are TGCGCCAGCAGCTTCACGGGGGAGACTAATGAAAAACTGTTTTTT. This sequence encodes CASSFTGETNEKLFF.

Only a few counts were recorded for this clonotype. V is TRBV7-6 and J is TRBJ1-2; TRBD1 agrees at 9 bases. Looked up from germline, CDR1 is SGHVS and CDR2 is FNYEAQ. V trimming: 5 bases; J trimming: 0 bases; junction bases outside the gene matches: 10. The CDR3 is made up of 17 amino acids. CDR3 sequence reads: CASSNPTGGRANYGYTF. The CDR3, as DNA: TGTGCCAGCAGCAATCCGACAGGGGGTAGAGCTAACTATGGCTACACCTTC.